The clone carrying this T cell receptor (beta chain) was observed at least ten times. The target antigen is unknown. The data belong to a study of T cells in Graves' hyperthyroidism and ophthalmopathy. Looking at the study overall: Before any treatment, at initial diagnosis, peripheral blood was collected. Whole-study results and caveats: Onset of ophthalmopathy came a median approximately 6 months after the model predicted it. In the blood, most expanded thyroid clonotypes above 0.001 appeared as well.

The V segment lost 4 bases and the J segment 6 bases; nucleotides outside the gene matches: 9. The CDR3 covers 17 residues. The germline V gene encodes CDR1 MDHEN and CDR2 SYDVKM. Using RNA transcripts as the source, TCR beta CDR3 regions were amplified. Researchers ran a first-round RT-PCR on the TCR CDR3 using the HTBI primer set. Each CDR3 protein gets one entry after TCRdb re-called the multiplex PCR reads with MiXCR. The table shows a few hundred thousand distinct CDR3 sequences, with roughly 17% occurring only once. The sequencing sample was made of blood. This chain uses TRBV28 with TRBJ2-1, with 13 bases that match TRBD2. This TCR was recovered from a woman aged 18-29 years with Graves' ophthalmopathy. This CDR3 is CASSSSHGTSGTNEQFF. The CDR3 DNA is TGTGCCAGCAGTTCCTCGCACGGGACTAGCGGGACCAATGAGCAGTTCTTC.